This TCR beta chain is from a study of graft-versus-host responses after intestinal transplantation. At the level of the study: Recipients across the board were started on anti-thymocyte globulin induction, then kept on tacrolimus and steroids for roughly 3 years. General study results and limits: Where graft-donor T cell macrochimerism was present, patients had high graft-versus-host to host-versus-graft clonal ratios in allografts. Analysis identified GvH clones in recipient marrow, with some appearing first in ileum or blood.

The V end was cut by 5 bases, the J end by 1 base, with 12 bases between. Looked up from germline, CDR1 is SEHNR and CDR2 is FQNEAQ (reference sequence). CDR3 length: 15 residues. The assay was immunoSEQ multiplex PCR, and TCRdb's table has in-frame clones only and misses some. This table has about 70,000 clones, approximately 93% appearing once. On this clone: Its antigen is unknown.

The source is a human donor who received an intestinal transplant. The specimen comprised unstimulated CD8+ T cells sorted from spleen or lymph node cells, sampled before intestinal transplant. V is TRBV7-9 and J is TRBJ1-5; D not certain. CDR3 in amino acids: CASSDEGSSNQPQHF. The CDR3 bases are TGTGCCAGCAGCGACGAAGGGTCCAGCAATCAGCCCCAGCATTTT.